This entry lists 19 T cell receptor beta chains sequenced from one sample in a study of blood T cell repertoires in COVID-19. This table comes from immunoSEQ multiplex PCR, and its TCRdb copy is limited to in-frame clones, with some not included. The table lists 250,000 to 300,000 clones, around 86% of them singletons. Material: peripheral blood. The receptors originated from a man aged 45-65 years with acute or convalescent COVID-19.

The count of this clone is one. V is TRBV7-6 and J is TRBJ1-1; D might be TRBD1 (5 bases). V was trimmed by 8 bases and J by 5 bases, leaving 15 bases between them. The V gene's germline CDR1 is SGHVS and CDR2 FNYEAQ. This CDR3 spans 13 amino acids. The CDR3 here is CASSQEGVTEAFF. The CDR3 region has the DNA TGTGCCAGCTCCCAAGAAGGGGTGACTGAAGCTTTCTTT.

This chain uses TRBV5-1 with TRBJ1-4, with 11 positions matching TRBD1. The V and J ends lost 6 bases and 6 bases, in that order; junction bases with no gene match: 4. CDR3 length: 14 amino acids. CDR1 and CDR2 from the germline V gene are SGHRS and YFSETQ. The CDR3 region is CASKPGQGDEKLFF. The CDR3 DNA reads TGCGCCAGCAAACCGGGACAGGGGGATGAAAAACTGTTTTTT.

The chain joins TRBV5-6 to TRBJ1-6, with D possibly being TRBD1 (5 bases). V was clipped by 4 bases and J by 9 bases, with 8 bases between them. This CDR3 region has 12 residues. Per germline, CDR1 SGHDT and CDR2 YYEEEE. The CDR3 DNA reads as TGTGCCAGCAGCCAGGGTATTTCACCCCTCCACTTT. Residues: CASSQGISPLHF.

The chain joins TRBV6-2 or TRBV6-3 to TRBJ2-3, with TRBD2 matching 9 bases. Germline-derived CDR1 and CDR2 are MNHEY and SVGEGT. With 6 bases clipped from V and 1 base from J, the junction kept 5 bases outside the gene matches. The CDR3 loop spans 15 amino acids. The CDR3 here is CASSPLAGRTDTQYF. CDR3 nucleotides: TGTGCCAGCAGCCCTCTAGCGGGGCGCACAGATACGCAGTATTTT.

The CDR3 reads CASSVGRGLAGDTQYF. CDR3 bases: TGTGCCAGCTCCGTGGGCAGGGGACTAGCCGGAGATACGCAGTATTTT. The chain recombines TRBV11-3 with TRBJ2-3; 9 positions agree with TRBD2. The J segment lost 5 bases and the V segment lost 8 bases, leaving 14 bases of the junction unmatched. CDR1 and CDR2 from the germline V gene are SGHNT and YENEEA. There are 16 residues in the CDR3.

V and J are TRBV3-1 (or the pseudogene TRBV3-2) and TRBJ2-5, with D unclear. CDR1 LGHDT and CDR2 YNNKEL come from the germline V gene (reference sequence). The V gene lost 3 bases and the J gene lost 5 bases, with 10 bases spanning the gap. This CDR3 has 13 residues. CDR3 residues: CASSQQVVETQYF. The CDR3 coding sequence is TGTGCCAGCAGCCAGCAGGTGGTGGAGACCCAGTACTTC.

The V and J genes are TRBV7-2 and TRBJ1-5; the D gene is possibly TRBD1 (5 bases). This CDR3 region has 16 residues. The V and J ends lost 3 bases and 4 bases respectively, with 16 bases between them. CDR1 and CDR2 from the germline V gene are SGHTA and FQGNSA. This CDR3 reads CASSFSGAGTNQPQHF. The CDR3 nucleotides are TGTGCCAGCAGCTTTAGCGGGGCAGGCACGAATCAGCCCCAGCATTTT.

This rearrangement joins TRBV27 to TRBJ2-1, with 12 bases matching TRBD2. With 2 bases clipped from V and 6 bases from J, the junction kept 5 bases outside the gene matches. The CDR3 is made up of 16 amino acids. Germline CDR1 and CDR2: MNHEY and SMNVEV (reference sequence). CDR3 in amino acids: CASSLITSGGLNEQFF. The CDR3 coding sequence is TGTGCCAGCAGTTTAATAACTAGCGGGGGGCTCAATGAGCAGTTCTTC.

The gene calls are TRBV7-2 and TRBJ2-5, with D perhaps matching TRBD2 (6 bases). CDR3 length equals 14 residues. Trimming left V 1 base short and J 4 bases short, with 10 bases between. CDR1 and CDR2 (germline): SGHTA, FQGNSA. The CDR3 protein is CASSLDGGAETQYF. CDR3 nucleotides: TGTGCCAGCAGCTTAGATGGCGGGGCAGAGACCCAGTACTTC.

The chain couples TRBV6-6 to TRBJ1-4; the D gene is possibly TRBD1 (6 bases). Germline CDR1 is MNHNY and CDR2 is SVGAGI (reference sequence). CDR3 size: 14 residues. V was clipped by 4 bases and J by 8 bases, with 14 bases between them. As DNA, the CDR3 is TGTGCCAGCAGTTCACAGGGTTCCGGCGAAAAACTGTTTTTT. This codes for CASSSQGSGEKLFF.

The genes are TRBV5-1 and TRBJ2-1; TRBD2 matches at 15 bases. V was pared by 5 bases and J by 1 base, with 4 bases of the junction left unmatched. CDR1 and CDR2 (germline): SGHRS, YFSETQ. This CDR3 contains 17 residues. The CDR3 loop is CASSRTSGGASYNEQFF. The DNA of the CDR3 is TGCGCCAGCAGTCGGACTAGCGGGGGGGCATCCTACAATGAGCAGTTCTTC.

The V call is TRBV4-2, the J call TRBJ1-3; tentative D call: TRBD1 (5 bases). The V and J ends lost 3 bases and 4 bases respectively, with 16 bases between them. There are 16 residues in the CDR3. The germline V gene has CDR1 LGHNA and CDR2 YNFKEQ. Here the CDR3 DNA reads TGTGCCAGCAGCCATCCCGGGGGATCAGAAGGAAACACCATATATTTT. Translating gives CASSHPGGSEGNTIYF.

The gene calls are TRBV7-9 and TRBJ2-5; the match to TRBD2 covers 8 bases. V lost 1 base, J lost 5 bases, and 15 bases stayed unmatched. The CDR3 length is 18 residues. CDR1 SEHNR and CDR2 FQNEAQ come from the germline V gene (reference sequence). CDR3 loop: CASSLVGRDWLKGETQYF. CDR3 coding DNA: TGTGCCAGCAGCTTAGTCGGGAGGGATTGGCTAAAGGGGGAGACCCAGTACTTC.

The CDR3 DNA is TGTGCCAGCACCAAGGACAGCCCCTATGGCTACACCTTC. Protein sequence: CASTKDSPYGYTF. The V and J genes are TRBV9 and TRBJ1-2, with a possible D match to TRBD1 (6 bases). There are 13 residues in the CDR3. Trimming took 6 bases from V and 4 from J, leaving 13 bases between them. The germline gives CDR1 SGDLS, CDR2 YYNGEE. Supplemented by reference TRBV9 and TRBJ1-2, the full variable domain reads DSGVTQTPKHLITATGQRVTLRCSPRSGDLSVYWYQQSLDQGLQFLIQYYNGEERAKGNILERFSAQQFPDLHSELNLSSLELGDSALYFCASTKDSPYGYTFGSGTRLTVV.

The chain joins TRBV3-1 (or the pseudogene TRBV3-2) to TRBJ1-2; D ambiguous. Germline CDR1 and CDR2: LGHDT and YNNKEL (reference sequence). The CDR3 has 14 amino acids. Deletions cut 1 base from V and 8 bases from J, with 14 bases between. The chain's CDR3 is CASSQAEVYGGYTF. The CDR3 nucleotides are TGTGCCAGCAGCCAAGCTGAGGTCTATGGAGGCTACACCTTC.

The V and J genes are TRBV10-3 and TRBJ1-6; 7 nucleotides align to TRBD1. Trimming cost V 3 bases and J 8 bases; bases outside gene matches: 4. There are 14 residues in the CDR3. Germline V lookup: CDR1 ENHRY, CDR2 SYGVKD. CDR3 DNA: TGTGCCATCAGTGACGGGACAGCTGATTCACCCCTCCACTTT. This gives the protein CAISDGTADSPLHF.

V gene TRBV2 combines with J gene TRBJ1-1; no clear D gene. This CDR3 has 13 amino acids. The V gene lost 3 bases and the J gene lost 1 base, with 6 bases spanning the gap. Germline-derived CDR1 and CDR2 are SNHLY and FYNNEI. The CDR3 loop is CASSEVANTEAFF. CDR3 bases: TGTGCCAGCAGTGAGGTGGCGAACACTGAAGCTTTCTTT.

CDR3 in DNA: TGTGCCAGCAGCTTCGTAGGGGGCCAAGGAGTTTATGGCTACACCTTC. The encoded protein is CASSFVGGQGVYGYTF. V is TRBV27 and J is TRBJ1-2; 7 bases agree with TRBD1. CDR1 and CDR2 from the germline V gene are MNHEY and SMNVEV (reference sequence). The CDR3 is 16 amino acids. Germline trimming cut 6 bases from V and 5 bases from J; bases unmatched to any gene: 15.

This clone was counted only a few times. The chain links TRBV3-1 (or the pseudogene TRBV3-2) to TRBJ1-2; 9 bases align to TRBD1. J was trimmed by 8 bases and V by 3 bases; bases with no gene match: 16. CDR1 and CDR2 (germline): LGHDT, YNNKEL (reference sequence). The CDR3 consists of 17 residues. CDR3 residues: CASSHTASGQGGGGYTF. The CDR3 nucleotides are TGTGCCAGCAGCCATACCGCTTCGGGACAGGGAGGAGGAGGCTACACCTTC.